One and the same sample provided the 18 T cell receptor beta chains below, sequenced in a study of identical twins. TCRdb processed the 5' RACE reads anew with MiXCR; each CDR3 protein has one entry. The sample has about 470,000 distinct CDR3 sequences, roughly 26% seen once; the top ten hold about 2.9%. This sample also belongs to another study, concerning T cells expressing NK-cell markers.

The sequenced material came from CD4+ T cells sorted from blood. These receptors were taken from a woman younger than 35 in good health.

The chain has TRBV6-2 or TRBV6-3 and TRBJ2-2; D is unclear. Trimming removed 6 bases at V and 0 bases at J, with 11 bases between. This CDR3 region has 15 residues. CDR1 is MNHEY and CDR2 is SVGEGT in the germline V gene. The CDR3 sequence: CASSPRQANTGELFF. For the CDR3, the DNA is TGTGCCAGCAGCCCCAGGCAGGCGAACACCGGGGAGCTGTTTTTT.

This clonotype was observed at least ten times. The gene calls are TRBV9 and TRBJ2-3; no clear D. Trimming shortened V by 4 bases and J by 5 bases, and 5 bases separated the two germline ends. Looked up from germline, CDR1 is SGDLS and CDR2 is YYNGEE. The CDR3 is 11 residues long. This CDR3 is CASSSLDTQYF. DNA of the CDR3: TGTGCCAGCAGCTCGTTAGATACGCAGTATTTT.

This clonotype was observed a handful of times. The rearrangement uses TRBV20-1 and TRBJ2-1, with 7 bases matching TRBD2. This CDR3 spans 19 amino acids. Germline V gene sequence: CDR1 DFQATT, CDR2 SNEGSKA (reference sequence). Trimming removed 2 bases from V and 2 bases from J; junction bases left unmatched: 18. CDR3 nucleotides: TGCAGTGCTAGACCCCCTGGACGGGAGGCCCCATCTACCTACAATGAGCAGTTCTTC. Protein product: CSARPPGREAPSTYNEQFF.

The chain employs TRBV6-5 and TRBJ1-4; 7 bases match TRBD1. There are 15 residues in the CDR3. Per the germline V gene, CDR1 is MNHEY and CDR2 is SVGAGI. V trimming: 0 bases; J trimming: 4 bases; junction bases outside the gene matches: 2. CDR3 DNA sequence: TGTGCCAGCAGTTACTCTGACAGGGATAATGAAAAACTGTTTTTT. It encodes CASSYSDRDNEKLFF.

The genes are TRBV7-6 and TRBJ2-5; D tentatively fits TRBD1 or TRBD2 (5 bases each). Looked up from germline, CDR1 is SGHVS and CDR2 is FNYEAQ. V gave up 5 bases and J gave up 9 bases, with 16 bases separating them. There are 13 residues in the CDR3. The CDR3 DNA follows: TGTGCCAGCAGCCCGAGGGGCGGGTGGTCCCAGTACTTC. Protein product: CASSPRGGWSQYF.

This chain joins TRBV20-1 and TRBJ1-1, with D possibly TRBD1 on 5 matching bases. The CDR3 totals 15 residues. In germline, CDR1 is DFQATT, CDR2 SNEGSKA (reference sequence). Between the trimmed V and J ends, which lost 3 bases and 0 bases, there was a span of 14 bases. CDR3 DNA: TGCAGTGCTAGCCGGGCCCCGGGGGTGAACACTGAAGCTTTCTTT. As protein: CSASRAPGVNTEAFF.

The V call is TRBV18, the J call TRBJ2-7; TRBD2 matches 14 bases. The trim removed 3 bases at V and 0 bases at J, leaving 4 bases unmatched. Germline V CDR1 and CDR2: KGHSH, LQKENI. The CDR3 length is 17 residues. The CDR3 protein is CASSPPGLAGASYEQYF. The CDR3 nucleotides are TGTGCCAGCTCACCGCCGGGACTAGCGGGAGCCTCCTACGAGCAGTACTTC.

This clonotype came up a few times. The chain links TRBV29-1 to TRBJ2-1; weak D call: TRBD1 (5 bases). With 7 bases removed from V and 3 bases from J, the gap between germline ends came to 10 bases. Germline assignment: CDR1 SQVTM and CDR2 ANQGSEA. This CDR3 has 12 residues. CDR3 protein: CSGTPNYNEQFF. The CDR3 bases are TGCAGCGGGACACCCAACTACAATGAGCAGTTCTTC.

This clonotype has ten or more counts. The V gene is TRBV20-1, the J gene TRBJ1-6; D perhaps matches TRBD1 (5 bases). The CDR3 has 12 residues. Germline V CDR1 and CDR2: DFQATT, SNEGSKA (reference sequence). Deletions cut 0 bases from V and 10 bases from J, with 7 bases between. The DNA for the CDR3 is TGCAGTGCTAGAGACAGGGAATCACCCCTCCACTTT. It specifies CSARDRESPLHF.

There are a few counts of this clonotype. CDR3 nucleotide sequence: TGTGCCAGCAGCGTACGGCCTTTACAAGAGACCCAGTACTTC. It specifies CASSVRPLQETQYF. This rearrangement joins TRBV9 to TRBJ2-5; no definite D call. V was trimmed by 1 base and J by 2 bases, leaving 9 bases between them. The germline CDR1 and CDR2 sequences are SGDLS and YYNGEE. The length of the CDR3 is 14 residues.

This clonotype turned up a few times. The chain combines TRBV6-1 with TRBJ1-2, with TRBD1 as a possible D gene (5 bases). Trimming stripped 6 bases from V and 2 bases from J, with 13 bases between. The CDR3 contains 14 residues. Germline-derived CDR1 and CDR2 are MNHNS and SASEGT. The CDR3 DNA is TGTGCCAGCAGCCCGACAGCTACCAACTATGGCTACACCTTC. Amino acid sequence: CASSPTATNYGYTF.

The chain recombines TRBV12-3 or TRBV12-4 with TRBJ2-5, with D uncertain. The CDR3 totals 15 residues. Trimming pared 4 bases from V and 5 bases from J, leaving 17 bases between. In DNA, the CDR3 is TGTGCCAGCAGTTCGAACCGGGCCCTTGTGGAGACCCAGTACTTC. This sequence encodes CASSSNRALVETQYF.

In its sample, this clonotype was seen a few times. This sequence joins TRBV5-1 and TRBJ1-4; 12 bases align to TRBD1. The CDR3 contains 15 residues. Losses at the gene ends were 7 bases for V and 7 bases for J; bases not matched to a gene: 8. Germline CDR1 SGHRS, CDR2 YFSETQ. CDR3 sequence: CASRATGQGAEKLFF. The CDR3 region has the DNA TGCGCCAGCCGGGCCACGGGACAGGGGGCTGAAAAACTGTTTTTT.

In its sample, this clonotype was seen a few times. The V call is TRBV12-3 or TRBV12-4, the J call TRBJ2-5, with D possibly matching TRBD1 (6 bases). The ends were cut back, 7 bases at V and 2 bases at J, with 17 bases in the middle. The CDR3 contains 15 residues. The CDR3 here is CASTPGQGFQETQYF. The CDR3 DNA sequence: TGTGCCAGCACCCCGGGACAAGGGTTTCAAGAGACCCAGTACTTC.

The rearrangement links TRBV6-1 to TRBJ2-3; TRBD2 matches 15 bases. The CDR3 totals 17 residues. Germline assignment: CDR1 MNHNS and CDR2 SASEGT. Trimming took 6 bases from V and 1 from J; bases not matched to a gene: 5. CDR3 amino acids: CASRRTSGGAGTDTQYF. DNA for the CDR3: TGTGCCAGCAGACGGACTAGCGGGGGGGCGGGCACAGATACGCAGTATTTT.

This clonotype was detected only once. The chain uses TRBV7-2 and TRBJ2-2, with a weak D call TRBD2 (5 bases). CDR1 and CDR2 (germline): SGHTA, FQGNSA. Trimming left V 2 bases short and J 6 bases short, with 10 bases between. The CDR3 spans 14 residues. CDR3 amino acids: CASSLSRGSGELFF. CDR3 coding DNA: TGTGCCAGCAGCTTAAGTCGAGGGTCCGGGGAGCTGTTTTTT. Using reference TRBV7-2 and TRBJ2-2 for the parts outside the CDR3, the full variable domain is GAGVSQSPSNKVTEKGKDVELRCDPISGHTALYWYRQSLGQGLEFLIYFQGNSAPDKSGLPSDRFSAERTGGSVSTLTIQRTQQEDSAVYLCASSLSRGSGELFFGEGSRLTVL.

The chain recombines TRBV7-9 with TRBJ2-7; the D is unclear. Germline V CDR1 and CDR2: SEHNR, FQNEAQ (reference sequence). There are 15 residues in the CDR3. V was pared by 4 bases and J by 4 bases, with 17 bases between. Here the CDR3 DNA reads TGTGCCAGCAGCTCCCCCTCGGTGGGCTTGTACGAGCAGTACTTC. This translates into CASSSPSVGLYEQYF.

The sample holds one count of this clonotype. The chain is built from TRBV20-1 and TRBJ2-5, with unresolved D. The germline CDR1 and CDR2 sequences are DFQATT and SNEGSKA (reference sequence). The V gene lost 3 bases and the J gene lost 2 bases, with 10 bases spanning the gap. The CDR3 is 13 amino acids. CDR3 DNA sequence: TGCAGTGCTAGGGGGTACGTTCAAGAGACCCAGTACTTC. It translates to CSARGYVQETQYF.